This T cell receptor beta chain was observed in a study of T cell repertoires in ileal Crohn's disease. Study as a whole: M6 samples are neoterminal ileum biopsies from postoperative colonoscopy. Findings and limits, study-wide: Within the first postoperative year, endoscopy came at median approximately 6.3 months. Compared with non-smokers, active smokers at surgery showed more clonal expansions.

This clone has just a few counts. Its antigen is not known. As to time point: neoterminal ileum biopsy at postoperative endoscopy, about 6 months after surgery. The method was immunoSEQ multiplex PCR; TCRdb's version includes in-frame clones alone and lacks a portion of them. The data show over 8,500 clones, about two thirds seen once. The length of the CDR3 is 13 residues. The V end was cut by 9 bases, the J end by 3 bases, with 14 bases between. The germline V gene encodes CDR1 MNHNY and CDR2 SVGAGI (reference sequence). The sequenced sample consisted of ileal tissue. The rearrangement links TRBV6-6 to TRBJ1-1, with TRBD1 as a possible D gene (5 bases). This sequence originates from an adult with Crohn's disease. The CDR3 here is CASLVWGDTEAFF. CDR3 coding DNA: TGTGCCAGTTTAGTTTGGGGGGACACTGAAGCTTTCTTT.